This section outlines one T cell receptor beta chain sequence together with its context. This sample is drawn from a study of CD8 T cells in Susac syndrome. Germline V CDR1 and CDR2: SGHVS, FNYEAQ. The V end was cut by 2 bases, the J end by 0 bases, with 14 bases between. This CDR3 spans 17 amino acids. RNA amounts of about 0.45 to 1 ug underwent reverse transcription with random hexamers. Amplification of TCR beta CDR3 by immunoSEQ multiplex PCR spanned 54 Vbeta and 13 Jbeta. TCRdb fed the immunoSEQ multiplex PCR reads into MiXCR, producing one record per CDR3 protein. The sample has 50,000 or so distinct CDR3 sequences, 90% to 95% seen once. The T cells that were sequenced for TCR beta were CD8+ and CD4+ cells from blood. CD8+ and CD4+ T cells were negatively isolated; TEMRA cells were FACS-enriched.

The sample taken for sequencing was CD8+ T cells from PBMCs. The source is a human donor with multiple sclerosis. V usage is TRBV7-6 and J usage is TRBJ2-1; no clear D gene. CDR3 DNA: TGTGCCAGCAGCTTATCCGTTTGGGCGAGCTCCTACAATGAGCAGTTCTTC. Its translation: CASSLSVWASSYNEQFF.